Below are 20 T cell receptor beta chains sequenced from a single sample in a study of neurological immune-mediated disorders. MiXCR, applied by TCRdb to the 5' RACE reads, yields one record per CDR3 protein. The table lists 95,000 or so distinct CDR3 sequences, around 3.4% of them singletons. The sequenced sample was PBMCs. The source is a woman aged 18-30 years with multiple sclerosis.

This clonotype was recorded many times. The genes are TRBV4-1 and TRBJ1-4, with 8 bases matching TRBD1. V lost 4 bases, J lost 7 bases, and 5 bases stayed unmatched. CDR3 length: 14 residues. Germline CDR1 reads MGHRA; CDR2 reads YSYEKL. The CDR3 DNA reads TGCGCCAGCAGCCGGACAGGGTCAGGTGAAAAACTGTTTTTT. This sequence encodes CASSRTGSGEKLFF.

This clonotype was counted between two and nine times. This may come from a read error, since a much larger clone is one base off. V is TRBV10-3 and J is TRBJ1-1, with 10 bases identical to TRBD1. V lost 7 bases to trimming and J lost 5 bases; unmatched junction nucleotides: 7. Germline CDR1 is ENHRY and CDR2 is SYGVKD. CDR3 length: 14 amino acids. The CDR3 DNA is TGTGCCATCACCCACAGGACAGGGGGTACTGAAGCTTTCTTT. Translated: CAITHRTGGTEAFF.

The rearrangement links TRBV7-6 to TRBJ2-7, with 9 bases identical to TRBD1. This CDR3 is built from 14 residues. CDR1 and CDR2 from the germline V gene are SGHVS and FNYEAQ. V was pared by 5 bases and J by 4 bases, with 6 bases of the junction left unmatched. CDR3 sequence reads: CASSVSGQGYEQYF. The CDR3 coding sequence is TGTGCCAGCAGCGTTTCGGGACAGGGATACGAGCAGTACTTC. Supplemented by reference TRBV7-6 and TRBJ2-7, the full variable domain reads GAGVSQSPRYKVTKRGQDVALRCDPISGHVSLYWYRQALGQGPEFLTYFNYEAQQDKSGLPNDRFSAERPEGSISTLTIQRTEQRDSAMYRCASSVSGQGYEQYFGPGTRLTVT.

This clonotype was observed at least ten times. The chain uses TRBV20-1 and TRBJ1-5, with D unclear. Germline values: CDR1 DFQATT, CDR2 SNEGSKA (reference sequence). The CDR3 spans 15 residues. Trimming removed 7 bases at V and 4 bases at J, with 20 bases between. The CDR3, as DNA: TGCAGTGGTTCGCCTCAGGCAGGCAATAATCAGCCCCAGCATTTT. Protein product: CSGSPQAGNNQPQHF.

In its sample, this clonotype was seen many times. The chain has TRBV25-1 and TRBJ2-5; 12 bases are a match to TRBD1. This CDR3 has 15 amino acids. CDR1 and CDR2 from the germline V gene are MGHDK and SYGVNS. V lost 4 bases, J lost 5 bases, and 5 bases stayed unmatched. The CDR3 here is CASSGGTGGFETQYF. The CDR3 nucleotides read TGTGCCAGCAGTGGGGGGACAGGGGGCTTTGAGACCCAGTACTTC.

This clonotype was recorded at least ten times. This chain uses TRBV6-6 with TRBJ2-7, with TRBD1 matching 11 bases. Trimming cost V 6 bases and J 3 bases; bases outside gene matches: 7. CDR1 is MNHNY and CDR2 is SVGAGI in the germline V gene (reference sequence). The CDR3 is 15 residues long. DNA for the CDR3: TGTGCCAGCAGCGCATCCGGGACAGGGGGCTACGAGCAGTACTTC. It is translated as CASSASGTGGYEQYF.

This clonotype was recorded many times. The chain carries TRBV11-2 and TRBJ1-5; D is unclear. The ends were cut back, 1 base at V and 2 bases at J, with 6 bases in the middle. The CDR3 consists of 14 residues. CDR1 is SGHAT and CDR2 is FQNNGV in the germline V gene. CDR3 nucleotide sequence: TGTGCCAGCAGCTTAGTTCAGCGCAATCAGCCCCAGCATTTT. Translating gives CASSLVQRNQPQHF.

In its sample, this clonotype was seen many times. This chain joins TRBV7-9 and TRBJ1-1; D is possibly TRBD1 (6 bases). The length of the CDR3 is 14 residues. Germline values: CDR1 SEHNR, CDR2 FQNEAQ (reference sequence). V was cut by 4 bases and J by 1 base, with 10 bases left in between. CDR3 region: CASSSQGTNTEAFF. CDR3 nucleotides: TGTGCCAGCAGCTCACAGGGAACGAACACTGAAGCTTTCTTT.

This clonotype was counted at least ten times. The chain is built from TRBV5-1 and TRBJ2-2; D uncertain. The germline CDR1 and CDR2 sequences are SGHRS and YFSETQ. This CDR3 spans 16 amino acids. With 3 bases removed from V and 0 bases from J, the gap between germline ends came to 12 bases. CDR3 region: CASSSNPRPNTGELFF. For the CDR3, the DNA is TGCGCCAGCAGCTCGAACCCCAGGCCGAACACCGGGGAGCTGTTTTTT.

This clonotype has at least ten counts. The J gene is TRBJ2-5, the V gene TRBV5-1, with 13 bases fitting TRBD2. The trim removed 0 bases at V and 3 bases at J, leaving 11 bases unmatched. The CDR3 runs to 19 residues. Per germline, CDR1 SGHRS and CDR2 YFSETQ. This CDR3 is CASSLGARTSGGFKETQYF. DNA for the CDR3: TGCGCCAGCAGCTTGGGGGCCCGGACTAGCGGGGGATTCAAAGAGACCCAGTACTTC.

This clonotype was detected a few times. The chain employs TRBV12-3 or TRBV12-4 and TRBJ2-5; D is uncertain. V shed 7 bases and J shed 1 base, with 10 bases lying between them. CDR3 length: 13 amino acids. As DNA, the CDR3 is TGTGCCAGCAACCACAGCTCCCAAGAGACCCAGTACTTC. It translates to CASNHSSQETQYF.

This clonotype was observed many times. The chain carries TRBV3-1 and TRBJ2-5; TRBD2 is a possible D gene (6 bases). V was cut by 0 bases and J by 4 bases, with 9 bases left in between. The CDR3 extends over 14 amino acids. Per germline, CDR1 LGHDT and CDR2 YNNKEL (reference sequence). Written as DNA, the CDR3 is TGTGCCAGCAGCCAAGACGGGAGAAGAGAGACCCAGTACTTC. Amino acids: CASSQDGRRETQYF.

This clonotype showed up many times. The CDR3 here is CASSYRGQGNYGYTF. The CDR3 DNA is TGTGCCAGCAGTTACAGGGGGCAGGGTAACTATGGCTACACCTTC. V is TRBV12-3 or TRBV12-4 and J is TRBJ1-2; 9 bases align to TRBD1. V gave up 4 bases and J gave up 1 base; unmatched junction bases: 4. This CDR3 has 15 amino acids.

The chain is built from TRBV12-3 or TRBV12-4 and TRBJ1-1; D gene unclear. The CDR3 has 12 residues. Trimming pared 3 bases from V and 4 bases from J, leaving 6 bases between. The CDR3 DNA sequence: TGTGCCAGCAGTTTCCCGGCCACTGAAGCTTTCTTT. Translated, it gives CASSFPATEAFF.

This clonotype was seen ten or more times. The J gene is TRBJ2-4, the V gene TRBV9; maybe TRBD2 (7 bases). CDR3 length equals 16 residues. Germline assignment: CDR1 SGDLS and CDR2 YYNGEE. V dropped 3 bases and J dropped 8 bases, with 21 bases sitting between them. The CDR3 sequence: CASSDHNGGGWDIQYF. CDR3 coding DNA: TGTGCCAGCAGCGATCACAATGGGGGGGGCTGGGACATTCAGTACTTC.

This clonotype appeared many times. The V gene is TRBV20-1, the J gene TRBJ2-1, with D uncertain. V was pared by 3 bases and J by 2 bases, with 11 bases between. CDR1 and CDR2 (germline): DFQATT, SNEGSKA (reference sequence). This CDR3 is 14 amino acids long. CDR3 region: CSASIGAAYNEQFF. The CDR3 DNA follows: TGCAGTGCTAGTATTGGCGCCGCCTACAATGAGCAGTTCTTC.

This clonotype was found many times. The CDR3 is CSATGLETQYF. The CDR3 DNA reads TGCAGTGCAACAGGGTTGGAGACCCAGTACTTC. The V gene is TRBV20-1, the J gene TRBJ2-5; tentative D call: TRBD1 (6 bases). CDR1 DFQATT and CDR2 SNEGSKA come from the germline V gene (reference sequence). Trimming removed 6 bases from V and 5 bases from J, with 10 bases in between. The CDR3 contains 11 residues.

This clonotype was seen repeatedly, ten times or more. This rearrangement joins TRBV6-5 to TRBJ2-3; TRBD1 matches 8 bases. Germline assignment: CDR1 MNHEY and CDR2 SVGAGI. V lost 8 bases, J lost 4 bases, and 8 bases stayed unmatched. The CDR3 runs 14 residues. CDR3 coding DNA: TGTGCCAGCCTCAGGACAGGGCCCCCAGATACGCAGTATTTT. The encoded protein is CASLRTGPPDTQYF.

This clonotype has at least ten counts. The germline gene is not matched at one end of the junction; a read error may be the cause. The rearrangement links TRBV7-6 to TRBJ2-1, with D hard to call. Germline values: CDR1 SGHVS, CDR2 FNYEAQ. This CDR3 is built from 12 residues. The CDR3 spells CASSLESWHLVF. In DNA form, the CDR3 reads TGTGCCAGCAGCTTAGAAAGTTGGCACCTTGTTTTC.

CDR3 in amino acids: CASSRGPTEDTQYF. The CDR3 region has the DNA TGTGCCAGCAGCCGGGGACCAACGGAGGATACGCAGTATTTT. The V call is TRBV7-2, the J call TRBJ2-3; the D gene could be TRBD1 or TRBD2 (5 bases each). The germline gives CDR1 SGHTA, CDR2 FQGNSA. The CDR3 is made up of 14 amino acids. V shed 5 bases and J shed 6 bases, with 15 bases lying between them.